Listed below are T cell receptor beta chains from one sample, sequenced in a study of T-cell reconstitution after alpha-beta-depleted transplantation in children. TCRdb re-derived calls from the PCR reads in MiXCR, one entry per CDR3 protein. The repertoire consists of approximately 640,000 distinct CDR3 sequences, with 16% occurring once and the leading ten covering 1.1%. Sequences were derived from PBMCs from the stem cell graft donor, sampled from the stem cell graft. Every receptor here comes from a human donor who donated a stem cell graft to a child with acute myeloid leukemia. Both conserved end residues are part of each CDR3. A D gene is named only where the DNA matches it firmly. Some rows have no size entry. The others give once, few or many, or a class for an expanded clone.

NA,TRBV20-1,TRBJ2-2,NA,TGCAGTGCCAATACCTACCCGAGCCCCGGGGAGCTGTTTTTT,CSANTYPSPGELFF
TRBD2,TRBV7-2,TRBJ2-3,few,TGTGCCAGCAGCCGTAGCGGGGGGCAGGGAGATACGCAGTATTTT,CASSRSGGQGDTQYF
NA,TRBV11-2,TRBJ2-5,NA,TGTGCCAGCAGGGAAATGAGCGGGCCTCTTGAAGAGACCCAGTACTTC,CASREMSGPLEETQYF
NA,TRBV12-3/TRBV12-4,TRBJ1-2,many,TGTGCCAGCAGTTCCGGGGGGGCTGGAGACTATGGCTACACCTTC,CASSSGGAGDYGYTF
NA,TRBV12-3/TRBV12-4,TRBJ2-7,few,TGTGCCAGCAGTCTGGGACAAGGACCCATCTACGAGCAGTACTTC,CASSLGQGPIYEQYF
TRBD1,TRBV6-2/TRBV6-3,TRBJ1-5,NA,TGTGCCAGCAGTTCACGGACAGGGGGTGGGGTGGGCAATCAGCCCCAGCATTTT,CASSSRTGGGVGNQPQHF
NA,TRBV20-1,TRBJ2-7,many,TGCAGTGCCACGACGTCCAGCTCCTACGAGCAGTACTTC,CSATTSSSYEQYF
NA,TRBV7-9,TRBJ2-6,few,TGTGCCAGCAGCTCCGATTACAGGGTTGCTGGGGCCAACGTCCTGACTTTC,CASSSDYRVAGANVLTF
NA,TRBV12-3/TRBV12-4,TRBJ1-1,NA,TGTGCCAGCAGTTTAGCGCAGGGCCCCCCCGCTGAAGCTTTCTTT,CASSLAQGPPAEAFF
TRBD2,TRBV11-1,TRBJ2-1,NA,TGTGCCAGCAGCCCGGGACTAGCGGGGGAATACAATGAGCAGTTCTTC,CASSPGLAGEYNEQFF
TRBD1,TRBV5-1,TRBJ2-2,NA,TGCGCCAGCAGCCTGCGGAACAGGGGGGCGAACACCGGGGAGCTGTTTTTT,CASSLRNRGANTGELFF
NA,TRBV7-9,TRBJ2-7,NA,TGTGCCAGCAGCTCGCTAGAAGGAGCTTCGATCTACGAGCAGTACTTC,CASSSLEGASIYEQYF
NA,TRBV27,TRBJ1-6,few,TGTGCCAGCAGGGGAGACAGCTTTAATTCACCCCTCCACTTT,CASRGDSFNSPLHF
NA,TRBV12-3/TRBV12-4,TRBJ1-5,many,TGTGCCAGCAGTTCAGATCTACTCGGGGGGATTAGCAATCAGCCCCAGCATTTT,CASSSDLLGGISNQPQHF
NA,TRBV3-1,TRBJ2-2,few,TGTGCCAGCAGCCAAGAAACAGCCGCGAACACCGGGGAGCTGTTTTTT,CASSQETAANTGELFF